The 21 T cell receptor beta chains presented below share a single source sample, sequenced in a study of read filtering for tumor transcriptome and immune sequencing. From approximately 430 ng of RNA, a library with molecular barcoded alpha/delta and beta/gamma adaptors was made. MiXCR, run by TCRdb on the reads, gives a single entry per CDR3 protein. This table holds about 50,000 distinct CDR3 sequences, roughly a fifth found once. Sequencing used a population of CD138-negative cells sorted from bone marrow. These receptors originate from a donor at least 40 years old with multiple myeloma.

The chain has TRBV4-2 and TRBJ2-6; D perhaps matches TRBD1 (5 bases). CDR1 is LGHNA, CDR2 YNFKEQ, per germline. V lost 4 bases, J lost 14 bases, and 24 bases lay in between. This CDR3 is built from 16 residues. CDR3 amino acids: CASSLGSGSGASFLTF. CDR3 in DNA: TGTGCCAGCAGCCTAGGATCGGGCTCTGGGGCCAGCTTCCTGACTTTC.

In this sample, this clonotype turned up many times. This rearrangement joins TRBV7-9 to TRBJ2-5; 7 bases are shared with TRBD1. Germline loops: CDR1 SEHNR, CDR2 FQNEAQ (reference sequence). CDR3 size: 15 residues. After removal of 5 bases from V and 3 bases from J, the junction contained 9 bases not matched to a gene. The CDR3: CASSPTTGWEETQYF. CDR3 nucleotides: TGTGCCAGCAGCCCCACGACAGGGTGGGAAGAGACCCAGTACTTC.

This clonotype was counted many times. This sequence joins TRBV20-1 and TRBJ2-1, with D possibly being TRBD1 (6 bases). V lost 4 bases and J 3 bases, leaving 16 bases between the germline ends. The CDR3 loop spans 15 amino acids. Germline V gives CDR1 DFQATT, CDR2 SNEGSKA (reference sequence). The CDR3 spells CSANKQGPIYNEQFF. CDR3 nucleotide sequence: TGCAGTGCTAACAAACAGGGACCGATCTACAATGAGCAGTTCTTC.

There are many counts of this clonotype. The genes are TRBV7-2 and TRBJ2-5; D is unclear. V lost 1 base, J lost 5 bases, and 5 bases lay in between. The germline gives CDR1 SGHTA, CDR2 FQGNSA. This CDR3 region has 12 residues. CDR3 coding DNA: TGTGCCAGCAGCTTAGTTCTGGAGACCCAGTACTTC. Protein: CASSLVLETQYF.

This clonotype is a singleton in its sample. A much larger clone differs by one base, so this may be a read error. The J gene is TRBJ2-1, the V gene TRBV6-1, with TRBD2 identical over 8 bases. The length of the CDR3 is 16 residues. Unmatched junction bases numbered 8, after V lost 1 base and J lost 6 bases. Germline assignment: CDR1 MNHNS and CDR2 SASEGT. CDR3 nucleotide sequence: TGTGCCAGCAGTGAAGTAGCGGGATTTCTTTGCAATGAGCAGTTCTTC. Translation gives CASSEVAGFLCNEQFF.

V usage is TRBV7-9 and J usage is TRBJ1-1, with no clear D. In germline, CDR1 is SEHNR, CDR2 FQNEAQ (reference sequence). The V end was cut by 0 bases, the J end by 5 bases, with 10 bases between. This CDR3 is 14 amino acids long. CDR3 nucleotides: TGTGCCAGCAGCTTAGCAGCGCGAGGGACTGAAGCTTTCTTT. This codes for CASSLAARGTEAFF.

Regarding this clonotype: With a much larger clone just one base away, this may be a read error. The V and J genes are TRBV2 and TRBJ2-7; D might be TRBD1 (5 bases). The CDR3 sequence is 14 residues long. Per the germline V gene, CDR1 is SNHLY and CDR2 is FYNNEI. The CDR3 loop reads CSSKGVSWKYEQYF. CDR3 bases: TGTTCCAGCAAAGGGGTCAGCTGGAAGTACGAGCAGTACTTC.

This clonotype was seen ten or more times. V usage is TRBV29-1 and J usage is TRBJ2-3; TRBD1 matches 7 bases. The length of the CDR3 is 14 residues. Germline assignment: CDR1 SQVTM and CDR2 ANQGSEA. After removal of 0 bases from V and 3 bases from J, the junction contained 3 bases not matched to a gene. The CDR3 protein is CSVEDGRGTDTQYF. For the CDR3, the DNA is TGCAGCGTTGAAGATGGCAGGGGGACAGATACGCAGTATTTT.

On this clonotype itself: Since a far larger clone is one base different, this is likely a read error. Here the CDR3 reads CASSRRTKASF. The CDR3 nucleotides read TGTGCCAGCAGCAGAAGGACTAAAGCTTCCTTT. The chain has TRBV12-3 or TRBV12-4 and TRBJ1-6; D call uncertain. The length of the CDR3 is 11 residues.

This clonotype was recorded many times. The J gene is TRBJ2-1, the V gene TRBV7-9; D possibly corresponds to TRBD2 (6 bases). Per the germline V gene, CDR1 is SEHNR and CDR2 is FQNEAQ (reference sequence). Between the trimmed V and J ends, which lost 7 bases and 0 bases, there was a span of 22 bases. The CDR3 totals 18 residues. CDR3 in DNA: TGTGCCAGCACCCTTACACGGGCGGGACCTAGCTCCTACAATGAGCAGTTCTTC. Encoded protein: CASTLTRAGPSSYNEQFF.

This clonotype was picked up many times. J is TRBJ1-1 and V is TRBV30; no clear D gene. The CDR3 is 12 amino acids. Germline V gene lookup returns CDR1 GTSNPN and CDR2 SVGIG (reference sequence). Trimming took 0 bases from V and 7 from J, leaving 9 bases between them. The CDR3 here is CAWSVQGGEAFF. CDR3 in DNA: TGTGCCTGGAGTGTACAAGGAGGTGAAGCTTTCTTT.

This clonotype was seen many times. CDR3 sequence (DNA): TGCGCCAGCAGCTTTGGCGGGGAGCTGTTTTTT. It codes for CASSFGGELFF. The chain joins TRBV5-1 to TRBJ2-2; D uncertain. Germline CDR1 reads SGHRS; CDR2 reads YFSETQ. The ends were cut back, 2 bases at V and 7 bases at J, with 3 bases in the middle. The CDR3 is 11 residues long.

There are a few counts of this clonotype. CDR3 in DNA: TGCGCCAGCAGCCAGGCCTTAAGAGCCAACACGTACAATGAGCAGTTCTTC. Its translation: CASSQALRANTYNEQFF. The chain couples TRBV5-1 to TRBJ2-1; D ambiguous. Trimming removed 4 bases from V and 4 bases from J, with 21 bases in between. Germline values: CDR1 SGHRS, CDR2 YFSETQ. The CDR3 loop spans 17 amino acids.

The chain has TRBV5-1 and TRBJ1-3; maybe TRBD1 (6 bases). This CDR3 has 16 amino acids. Germline assignment: CDR1 SGHRS and CDR2 YFSETQ. Trimming shortened V by 0 bases and J by 0 bases, and 10 bases separated the two germline ends. CDR3 loop: CASSLAGASSGNTIYF. CDR3 bases: TGCGCCAGCAGCTTGGCAGGGGCTAGCTCTGGAAACACCATATATTTT. The entire variable domain, with the rest obtained from reference TRBV5-1 and TRBJ1-3, is as follows: KAGVTQTPRYLIKTRGQQVTLSCSPISGHRSVSWYQQTPGQGLQFLFEYFSETQRNKGNFPGRFSGRQFSNSRSEMNVSTLELGDSALYLCASSLAGASSGNTIYFGEGSWLTVV.

The rearrangement links TRBV7-3 to TRBJ2-1; TRBD2 is a possible D gene (6 bases). CDR1 and CDR2 (germline): SGHTA, FQGTGA. This CDR3 is 16 amino acids long. Trimming took off 5 bases at V and 2 bases at J, with 16 bases between the two ends. CDR3 nucleotide sequence: TGTGCCAGCAGCCGGATTAGCGGCCACACCTACAATGAGCAGTTCTTC. Its translation: CASSRISGHTYNEQFF.

This clonotype came up once. A read error may explain this, as a much larger clone is one base away. The chain combines TRBV9 with TRBJ2-1; the D gene is possibly TRBD1 (6 bases). Germline V gene sequence: CDR1 SGDLS, CDR2 YYNGEE. The CDR3 is 12 amino acids. V was trimmed by 0 bases and J by 9 bases, leaving 7 bases between them. The CDR3 sequence: CASSVGGGEQFF. CDR3 DNA sequence: TGTGCCAGCAGCGTAGGAGGGGGTGAGCAGTTCTTC.

The gene calls are TRBV21-1 and TRBJ1-3; the tabulated D call, TRBD1, remains unverified against the DNA. TRBV21-1 is annotated as a pseudogene. The CDR3 loop spans 17 amino acids. The CDR3 here is CASSKGGQGEPGNTIHF. Written as DNA, the CDR3 is TGTGCCAGCAGCAAAGGGGGACAGGGAGAACCTGGAAACACCATACATTTT.

This clonotype was observed a few times. Germline and junction disagree at one end, which may indicate a read error. The chain joins TRBV20-1 to TRBJ2-7; D is uncertain. Germline V CDR1 and CDR2: DFQATT, SNEGSKA (reference sequence). The CDR3 contains 12 residues. This CDR3 is CSVRDPYYEQYF. In nucleotides, the CDR3 is TGCAGTGTTAGAGACCCCTATTACGAGCAGTACTTC.

Concerning this clonotype itself: A much larger clone lies a single base off, so this may be a read error. V and J are TRBV7-9 and TRBJ2-3, with 9 bases lining up with TRBD1. The CDR3 is 14 amino acids. Germline CDR1 and CDR2: SEHNR and FQNEAQ (reference sequence). With V trimmed by 6 bases and J by 6 bases, 7 bases remained unmatched. This CDR3 reads CASSSPGQGDTQYF. CDR3 nucleotides: TGTGCCAGCAGTTCTCCGGGACAGGGTGATACGCAGTATTTT.

This clonotype has at least ten counts. V gene TRBV7-9 combines with J gene TRBJ1-1; D possibly corresponds to TRBD1 (6 bases). The length of the CDR3 is 14 residues. The germline CDR1 and CDR2 sequences are SEHNR and FQNEAQ (reference sequence). Trimming stripped 3 bases from V and 1 base from J, with 9 bases between. CDR3 sequence: CASSLAGANTEAFF. Written as DNA, the CDR3 is TGTGCCAGCAGCTTGGCAGGGGCGAACACTGAAGCTTTCTTT.

This clonotype was recorded at least ten times. The rearrangement links TRBV20-1 to TRBJ1-5; possibly TRBD1 for D (5 bases). Trimming shortened V by 3 bases and J by 4 bases, and 10 bases separated the two germline ends. The CDR3 spans 13 residues. Looked up from germline, CDR1 is DFQATT and CDR2 is SNEGSKA (reference sequence). In nucleotides, the CDR3 is TGCAGTGCTAGGGACACTTTAAATCAGCCCCAGCATTTT. Its protein product is CSARDTLNQPQHF.